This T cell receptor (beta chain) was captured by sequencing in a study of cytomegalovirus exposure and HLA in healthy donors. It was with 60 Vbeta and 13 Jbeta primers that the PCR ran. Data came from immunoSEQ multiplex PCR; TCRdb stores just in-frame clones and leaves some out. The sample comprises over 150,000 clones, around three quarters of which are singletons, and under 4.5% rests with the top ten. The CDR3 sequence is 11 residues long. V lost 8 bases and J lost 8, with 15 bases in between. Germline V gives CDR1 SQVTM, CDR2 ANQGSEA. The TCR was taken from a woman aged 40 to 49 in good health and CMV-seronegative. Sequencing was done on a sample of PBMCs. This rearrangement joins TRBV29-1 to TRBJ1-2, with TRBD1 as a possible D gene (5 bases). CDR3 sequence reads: CSSATALGYTF. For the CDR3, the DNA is TGCAGCTCAGCGACAGCCCTCGGCTACACCTTC. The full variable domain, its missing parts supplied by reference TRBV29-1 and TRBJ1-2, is SAVISQKPSRDICQRGTSLTIQCQVDSQVTMMFWYRQQPGQSLTLIATANQGSEATYESGFVIDKFPISRPNLTFSTLTVSNMSPEDSSIYLCSSATALGYTFGSGTRLTVV.